Below are 4 T cell receptor beta chains sequenced from a single sample in a study of CD8+CD57+ T cells in acquired aplastic anemia. Sequencing was done on patients that had shown CD8+CD57+ cell expansion by flow cytometry. Genomic DNA, serving as template, underwent TCR beta VDJ and CDR3 profiling. TCRdb re-called the reads through MiXCR, storing one row per CDR3 protein. The profile shows fewer than 250,000 distinct CDR3 sequences, about 44% of them singletons. Sequenced sample: sorted CD4+, CD8+, or CD8+CD57+ T cells (not recorded which) from PBMCs. Every receptor here comes from a human donor with aplastic anemia.

As regards this clonotype: Mismatch with germline at one junction end may stem from a read error. The V call is TRBV7-2, the J call TRBJ1-3, with D possibly matching TRBD1 (5 bases). The V gene's germline CDR1 is SGHTA and CDR2 FQGNSA. The CDR3 consists of 14 residues. CDR3 nucleotides: TGTGCCAGCACCCGAGATTGGGACGGAAACACCATATACTTT. Translated, it gives CASTRDWDGNTIYF.

This clonotype has a count of ten or more. The CDR3 region is CASSRQGNEQFF. The CDR3 DNA sequence: TGTGCCAGCAGCAGACAGGGAAATGAGCAGTTCTTC. V usage is TRBV7-9 and J usage is TRBJ2-1; 7 nucleotides align to TRBD1. CDR3 size: 12 residues. With 5 bases clipped from V and 7 bases from J, the junction kept 2 bases outside the gene matches. Germline assignment: CDR1 SEHNR and CDR2 FQNEAQ (reference sequence).

This clonotype has ten or more counts. The rearrangement uses TRBV7-9 and TRBJ1-2, with a weak D call TRBD1 (5 bases). The germline V gene has CDR1 SEHNR and CDR2 FQNEAQ (reference sequence). The CDR3 length is 18 residues. Trimming removed 8 bases from V and 1 base from J, with 26 bases in between. CDR3 in amino acids: CASGRTLATEELNYGYTF. For the CDR3, the DNA is TGTGCCAGCGGCCGGACCCTCGCGACAGAGGAACTTAACTATGGCTACACCTTC.

For the CDR3, the DNA is TGTGCCAGCAGTGGACCGGGAGAGTCACCCCTCCACTTT. Translating gives CASSGPGESPLHF. This chain links TRBV7-9 with TRBJ1-6, with unresolved D. The CDR3 spans 13 residues. The V end was cut by 6 bases, the J end by 10 bases, with 13 bases between. Looked up from germline, CDR1 is SEHNR and CDR2 is FQNEAQ (reference sequence).